This note documents a single T cell receptor beta chain sequence. The antigen is not known. From germline, CDR1 is MNHNS and CDR2 SASEGT. The CDR3 loop spans 12 amino acids. The V end was cut by 7 bases, the J end by 0 bases, with 6 bases between. The data originate from a study of cytomegalovirus exposure and HLA in healthy donors. Study results and caveats: In a later analysis, donors in an Asian-associated ancestry cluster reportedly had fewer N-insertions in productive TCRs than the cohort mean. Reports credit the classifier with highly specific, highly sensitive diagnosis of cytomegalovirus status. It was shown in a later analysis that HLA-associated TCR beta chains were more clonally expanded than other, equally common chains.

The PCR ran on 60 Vbeta and 13 Jbeta primers. How the authors handled the data: An analysis that came later counted roughly 87 million unique TCR beta chains, roughly 11 million shared. The table came from immunoSEQ multiplex PCR; TCRdb's copy has only in-frame clones and leaves some out. The DNA was the basis for D and trimming; V, J and clone size are from that table. Of around 85,000 clones listed, 70% to 80% were seen once; the top ten hold approximately 20%. This clonotype was obtained from a man aged 25 to 40 in good health and CMV-seropositive. The specimen was PBMCs. The V call is TRBV6-1, the J call TRBJ1-1; D gene ambiguous. The CDR3 DNA follows: TGTGCCAGCAAGGCGGTGAACACTGAAGCTTTCTTT. As protein: CASKAVNTEAFF.